The 17 T cell receptor beta chains given below trace back to one sample, sequenced in a study of blood T cell repertoires in COVID-19. TCRdb's table, derived via immunoSEQ multiplex PCR, lists solely in-frame clones and lacks some. The sample shows about 440,000 clones, around 88% of them seen only once. Specimen: peripheral blood. These receptor sequences come from a woman aged 45-59 years with COVID-19, enrolled during active disease.

V and J are TRBV9 and TRBJ2-3, with 10 positions matching TRBD1. V shed 0 bases and J 3 bases; nucleotides not matched to a gene: 1. The CDR3 has 15 amino acids. In germline, CDR1 is SGDLS, CDR2 YYNGEE. CDR3 DNA sequence: TGTGCCAGCAGCGTAGAGGGACAGGGGACAGATACGCAGTATTTT. This translates into CASSVEGQGTDTQYF.

The V gene is TRBV28, the J gene TRBJ1-3; D gene uncertain. V lost 2 bases, J lost 0 bases, and 11 bases lay in between. This CDR3 is 16 amino acids long. Germline V gives CDR1 MDHEN, CDR2 SYDVKM. CDR3 region: CASSLGVSFSGNTIYF. DNA of the CDR3: TGTGCCAGCAGTTTAGGTGTGAGTTTCTCTGGAAACACCATATATTTT.

The chain is built from TRBV7-3 and TRBJ2-3; TRBD2 might be the D (6 bases). V lost 1 base to trimming and J lost 0 bases, with 14 bases between them. Germline CDR1 and CDR2: SGHTA and FQGTGA. CDR3 size: 17 residues. CDR3 coding DNA: TGTGCCAGCAGCTTAAACCCCCGGGGGACTAGCACAGATACGCAGTATTTT. Its translation: CASSLNPRGTSTDTQYF. The entire variable domain, with the rest obtained from reference TRBV7-3 and TRBJ2-3, is as follows: GAGVSQTPSNKVTEKGKYVELRCDPISGHTALYWYRQSLGQGPEFLIYFQGTGAADDSGLPNDRFFAVRPEGSVSTLKIQRTERGDSAVYLCASSLNPRGTSTDTQYFGPGTRLTVL.

In DNA form, the CDR3 reads TGCGCCAGCAGCTTGGAGGGGGCCGGGACCGGGGAGCTGTTTTTT. Its protein product is CASSLEGAGTGELFF. This sequence joins TRBV5-1 and TRBJ2-2; 7 bases are shared with TRBD1. The CDR3 loop spans 15 amino acids. The V gene's germline CDR1 is SGHRS and CDR2 YFSETQ. The V and J ends lost 0 bases and 5 bases, in that order; junction bases with no gene match: 4.

The gene calls are TRBV4-1 and TRBJ2-3, with TRBD1 identical over 9 bases. The CDR3 runs 21 residues. V lost 1 base and J lost 6; bases outside the gene matches: 23. Looked up from germline, CDR1 is MGHRA and CDR2 is YSYEKL. CDR3 protein: CASSQARGSIRGQGLGDTQYF. The CDR3 bases are TGCGCCAGCAGCCAAGCGAGGGGGAGTATTAGGGGACAGGGCTTAGGGGATACGCAGTATTTT.

The rearrangement links TRBV5-1 to TRBJ1-2; D is undetermined. Trimming removed 3 bases at V and 4 bases at J, with 13 bases between. Germline V lookup: CDR1 SGHRS, CDR2 YFSETQ. The CDR3 contains 14 residues. CDR3 nucleotide sequence: TGCGCCAGCAGCTCCCGTGGAGGCCTCTATGGCTACACCTTC. This gives the protein CASSSRGGLYGYTF.

This clone was observed a single time. This chain links TRBV30 with TRBJ2-3; 11 bases align to TRBD2. V lost 3 bases to trimming and J lost 5 bases; unmatched junction nucleotides: 10. This CDR3 contains 16 residues. The V gene's germline CDR1 is GTSNPN and CDR2 SVGIG (reference sequence). CDR3 protein: CAWSQIGSGGGDTQYF. The CDR3 DNA sequence: TGTGCCTGGAGCCAAATCGGTAGCGGGGGGGGAGATACGCAGTATTTT.

The chain links TRBV19 to TRBJ1-5; tentatively, D is TRBD1 (6 bases). The V gene's germline CDR1 is LNHDA and CDR2 SQIVND (reference sequence). This CDR3 has 14 amino acids. V was shortened by 4 bases and J by 3 bases, with 10 bases between the two germline ends. CDR3 protein: CASSTRDTNQPQHF. The CDR3 DNA sequence: TGTGCCAGTAGTACGAGGGACACCAATCAGCCCCAGCATTTT.

The V and J genes are TRBV5-1 and TRBJ1-1; no definite D call. Trimming left V 0 bases short and J 4 bases short, with 10 bases between. CDR3 length: 14 amino acids. Germline V gene sequence: CDR1 SGHRS, CDR2 YFSETQ. Written as DNA, the CDR3 is TGCGCCAGCAGCTTGGGCCCGGAGGGCACTGAAGCTTTCTTT. Its translation: CASSLGPEGTEAFF.

As concerns this clone: Other DNA sequences of this sample code for an identical CDR3. This rearrangement joins TRBV18 to TRBJ2-7, with D uncertain. The germline V and J ends were trimmed by 6 bases and 0 bases, with 6 bases remaining between them. CDR3 length equals 12 residues. The germline V gene has CDR1 KGHSH and CDR2 LQKENI. CDR3 in DNA: TGTGCCAGCTCGTCGAGCTCCTACGAGCAGTACTTC. This codes for CASSSSSYEQYF.

V usage is TRBV3-1 (or the pseudogene TRBV3-2) and J usage is TRBJ2-3; D remains ambiguous. The germline V gene encodes CDR1 LGHDT and CDR2 YNNKEL (reference sequence). The CDR3 extends over 15 amino acids. V was cut by 3 bases and J by 2 bases, with 12 bases left in between. CDR3 amino acids: CASSQGANPTDTQYF. In nucleotides, the CDR3 is TGTGCCAGCAGCCAGGGCGCCAACCCCACAGATACGCAGTATTTT.

This sequence joins TRBV7-6 and TRBJ2-1; a possible D gene is TRBD2 (7 bases). V was trimmed by 1 base and J by 6 bases, leaving 16 bases between them. From germline, CDR1 is SGHVS and CDR2 FNYEAQ. This CDR3 is 16 amino acids long. The CDR3 protein is CASSLVRGAGINEQFF. CDR3 in DNA: TGTGCCAGCAGCTTAGTCCGGGGGGCAGGAATCAATGAGCAGTTCTTC.

This chain uses TRBV2 with TRBJ1-1; maybe TRBD1 (6 bases). Germline CDR1 is SNHLY and CDR2 is FYNNEI. V was trimmed by 3 bases and J by 5 bases, leaving 13 bases between them. CDR3 length equals 14 residues. In DNA, the CDR3 is TGTGCCAGCAGTGAGACCCGGGACATAACTGAAGCTTTCTTT. It translates to CASSETRDITEAFF. The variable domain in full, with the rest retrieved from reference TRBV2 and TRBJ1-1, is EPEVTQTPSHQVTQMGQEVILRCVPISNHLYFYWYRQILGQKVEFLVSFYNNEISEKSEIFDDQFSVERPDGSNFTLKIRSTKLEDSAMYFCASSETRDITEAFFGQGTRLTVV.

Only one count was recorded for this clone. The genes are TRBV18 and TRBJ2-5; D might be TRBD2 (5 bases). CDR3 size: 15 residues. Germline-derived CDR1 and CDR2 are KGHSH and LQKENI. V gave up 1 base and J gave up 1 base, with 10 bases separating them. The CDR3 sequence is CASSPQRAGQETQYF. CDR3 nucleotide sequence: TGTGCCAGCTCACCACAGAGGGCGGGCCAAGAGACCCAGTACTTC.

This chain joins TRBV18 and TRBJ2-2; 11 bases match TRBD1. This CDR3 has 21 residues. The V gene end was trimmed by 1 base and the J gene end by 0 bases; junction bases not matched to a gene: 13. CDR1 and CDR2 (germline): KGHSH, LQKENI. CDR3 coding DNA: TGTGCCAGCTCACCACTCGGGACAGGGGGGACCTACCCCCCGAACACCGGGGAGCTGTTTTTT. It codes for CASSPLGTGGTYPPNTGELFF. Full variable domain (missing parts from reference TRBV18 and TRBJ2-2): NAGVMQNPRHLVRRRGQEARLRCSPMKGHSHVYWYRQLPEEGLKFMVYLQKENIIDESGMPKERFSAEFPKEGPSILRIQQVVRGDSAAYFCASSPLGTGGTYPPNTGELFFGEGSRLTVL.

The chain recombines TRBV20-1 with TRBJ2-5; D unresolved. The V gene lost 4 bases and the J gene lost 7 bases, with 10 bases spanning the gap. Germline CDR1 DFQATT, CDR2 SNEGSKA (reference sequence). The length of the CDR3 is 11 residues. The DNA of the CDR3 is TGCAGTGCTAATTTGGCTGGGACCCAGTACTTC. Its protein is CSANLAGTQYF.

The rearrangement joins TRBV6-5 to TRBJ1-4; D is possibly TRBD1 (5 bases). This CDR3 comprises 16 residues. The V end was cut by 3 bases, the J end by 4 bases, with 15 bases between. Germline assignment: CDR1 MNHEY and CDR2 SVGAGI. DNA for the CDR3: TGTGCCAGCAGTTATGGGTCGACAGTTGGTAATGAAAAACTGTTTTTT. Translated: CASSYGSTVGNEKLFF.